Only a few counts were recorded for the clone carrying this TCR beta chain. Its cognate antigen is unknown. Per germline, CDR1 LGHNA and CDR2 YSLEER. The CDR3 runs 16 residues. The ends lost 2 bases at V and 2 bases at J; junction bases unmatched: 2. A universal primer site came from template switching; cDNA carried unique molecular identifiers. TCRdb recomputed calls from the 5' RACE reads with MiXCR, one row per CDR3 protein. The sample has 500,000 to 600,000 distinct CDR3 sequences, 20% to 25% seen once. The data are from a study of identical twins. General study points: Within beta out-of-frame sequences, the excess sharing observed between twins was weaker.

This sample also belongs to another study, concerning T cells expressing NK-cell markers. That paper adds: Each of several donors carried dominant NKG2C+ clonotypes accounting for about 1.0-7.0% of CD8+ T cells. Evidence did not settle whether expanded NKG2C+ T cell clones targeted HCMV.

This TCR derives from a woman aged 18 to 35 in good health. The rearrangement joins TRBV4-3 to TRBJ2-3; 12 bases line up with TRBD2. The specimen was CD4+ T cells sorted from blood. The CDR3 loop is CASSQLAGGNTDTQYF. CDR3 nucleotides: TGCGCCAGCAGCCAACTAGCGGGAGGGAACACAGATACGCAGTATTTT.